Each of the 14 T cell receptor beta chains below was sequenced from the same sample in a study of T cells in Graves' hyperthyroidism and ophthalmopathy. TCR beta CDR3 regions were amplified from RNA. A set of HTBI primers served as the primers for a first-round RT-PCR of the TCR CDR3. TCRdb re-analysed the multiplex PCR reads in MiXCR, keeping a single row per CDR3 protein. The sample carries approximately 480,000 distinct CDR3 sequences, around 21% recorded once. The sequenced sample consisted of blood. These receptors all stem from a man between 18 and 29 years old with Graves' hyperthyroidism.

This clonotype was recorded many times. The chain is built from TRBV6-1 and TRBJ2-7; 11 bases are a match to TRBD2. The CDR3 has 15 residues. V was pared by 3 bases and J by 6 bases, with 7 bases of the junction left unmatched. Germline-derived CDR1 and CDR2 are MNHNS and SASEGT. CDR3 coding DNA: TGTGCCAGCAGTGAGTTTAGCGGGGGGGATGCCGAGCAGTACTTC. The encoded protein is CASSEFSGGDAEQYF.

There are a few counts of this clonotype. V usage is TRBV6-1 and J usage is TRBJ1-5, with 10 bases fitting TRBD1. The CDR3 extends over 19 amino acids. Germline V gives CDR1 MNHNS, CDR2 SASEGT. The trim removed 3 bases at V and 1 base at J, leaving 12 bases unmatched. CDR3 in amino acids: CASSESGTGALGSNQPQHF. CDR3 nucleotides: TGTGCCAGCAGTGAGAGCGGGACAGGGGCGCTTGGGAGCAATCAGCCCCAGCATTTT.

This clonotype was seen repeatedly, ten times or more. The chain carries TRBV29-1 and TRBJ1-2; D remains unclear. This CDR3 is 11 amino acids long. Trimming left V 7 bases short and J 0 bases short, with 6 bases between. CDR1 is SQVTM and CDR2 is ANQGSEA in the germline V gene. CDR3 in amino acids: CSGRANYGYTF. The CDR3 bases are TGCAGCGGCCGGGCTAACTATGGCTACACCTTC.

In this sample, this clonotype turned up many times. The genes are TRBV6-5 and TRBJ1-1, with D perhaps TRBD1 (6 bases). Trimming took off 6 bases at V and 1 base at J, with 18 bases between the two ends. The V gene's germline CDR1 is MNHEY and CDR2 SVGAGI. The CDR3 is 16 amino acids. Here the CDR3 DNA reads TGTGCCAGCAGCTCTACGGGGGGCGTCCGGAACACTGAAGCTTTCTTT. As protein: CASSSTGGVRNTEAFF.

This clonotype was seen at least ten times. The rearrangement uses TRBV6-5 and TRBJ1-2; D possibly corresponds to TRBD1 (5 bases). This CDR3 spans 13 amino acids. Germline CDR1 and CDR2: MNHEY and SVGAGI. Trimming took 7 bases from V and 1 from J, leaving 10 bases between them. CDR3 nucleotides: TGTGCCAGCATTCCAGGGAGTAACTATGGCTACACCTTC. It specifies CASIPGSNYGYTF.

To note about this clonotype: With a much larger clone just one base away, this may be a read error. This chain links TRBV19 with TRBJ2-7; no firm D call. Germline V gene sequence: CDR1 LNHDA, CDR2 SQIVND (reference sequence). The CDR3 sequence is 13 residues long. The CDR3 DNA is TGTACCAGTAGTGACAACACCGACTACGAGCAGTACTTC. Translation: CTSSDNTDYEQYF.

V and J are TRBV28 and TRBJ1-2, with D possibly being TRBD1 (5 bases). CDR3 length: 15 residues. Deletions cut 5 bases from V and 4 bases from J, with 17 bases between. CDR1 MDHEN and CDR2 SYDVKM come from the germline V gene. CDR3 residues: CASSPTGTSPYGYTF. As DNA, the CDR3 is TGTGCCAGCAGTCCCACAGGAACCTCCCCCTATGGCTACACCTTC.

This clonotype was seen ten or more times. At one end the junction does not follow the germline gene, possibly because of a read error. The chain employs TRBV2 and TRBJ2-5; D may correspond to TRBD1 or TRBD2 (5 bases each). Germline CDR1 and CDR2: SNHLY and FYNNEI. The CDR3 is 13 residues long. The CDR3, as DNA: TGTGCCAGCAGTGAGGGACCCGTTGAGATCCAGTACTTC. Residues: CASSEGPVEIQYF.

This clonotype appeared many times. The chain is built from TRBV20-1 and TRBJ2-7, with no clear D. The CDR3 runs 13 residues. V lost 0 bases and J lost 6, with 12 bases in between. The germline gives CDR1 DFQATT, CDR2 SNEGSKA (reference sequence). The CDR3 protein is CSARDYRSLEQYF. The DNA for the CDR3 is TGCAGTGCTAGAGATTACCGTTCCCTCGAGCAGTACTTC.

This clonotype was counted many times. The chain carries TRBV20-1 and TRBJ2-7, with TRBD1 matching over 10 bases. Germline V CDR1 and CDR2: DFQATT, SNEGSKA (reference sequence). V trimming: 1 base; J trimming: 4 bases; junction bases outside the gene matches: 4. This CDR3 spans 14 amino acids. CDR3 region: CSARGQGALYEQYF. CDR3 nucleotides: TGCAGTGCTAGAGGACAGGGGGCGCTTTACGAGCAGTACTTC.

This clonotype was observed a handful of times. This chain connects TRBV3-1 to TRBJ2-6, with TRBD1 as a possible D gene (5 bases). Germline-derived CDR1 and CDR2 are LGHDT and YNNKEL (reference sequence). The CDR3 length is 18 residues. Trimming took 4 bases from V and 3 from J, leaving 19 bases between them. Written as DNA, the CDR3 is TGTGCCAGCAGCCGTACCCCCGTCAGGGCAGGTGGGGCCAACGTCCTGACTTTC. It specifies CASSRTPVRAGGANVLTF.

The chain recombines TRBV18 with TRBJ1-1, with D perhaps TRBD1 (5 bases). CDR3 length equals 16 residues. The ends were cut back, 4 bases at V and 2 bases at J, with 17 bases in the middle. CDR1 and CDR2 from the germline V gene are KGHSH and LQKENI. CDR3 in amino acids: CASSREGRTLNTEAFF. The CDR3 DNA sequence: TGTGCCAGCTCACGCGAGGGAAGGACACTCAACACTGAAGCTTTCTTT.

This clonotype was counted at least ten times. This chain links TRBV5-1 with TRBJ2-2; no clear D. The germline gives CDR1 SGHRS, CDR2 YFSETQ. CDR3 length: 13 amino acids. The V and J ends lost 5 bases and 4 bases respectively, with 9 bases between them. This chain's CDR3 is CASRDLGTGELFF. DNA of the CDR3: TGCGCCAGCAGAGACCTGGGCACCGGGGAGCTGTTTTTT. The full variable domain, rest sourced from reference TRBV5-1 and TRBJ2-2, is KAGVTQTPRYLIKTRGQQVTLSCSPISGHRSVSWYQQTPGQGLQFLFEYFSETQRNKGNFPGRFSGRQFSNSRSEMNVSTLELGDSALYLCASRDLGTGELFFGEGSRLTVL.

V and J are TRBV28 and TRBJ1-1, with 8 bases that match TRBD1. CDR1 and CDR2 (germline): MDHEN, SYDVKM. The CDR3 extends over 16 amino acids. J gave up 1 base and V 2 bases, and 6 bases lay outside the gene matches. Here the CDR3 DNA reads TGTGCCAGCAGTTTAAGGGTTGGGACAGGGAACACTGAAGCTTTCTTT. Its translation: CASSLRVGTGNTEAFF.